These T cell receptor beta chains were read from a single sample in a study of T cell changes during pregnancy in multiple sclerosis. The protocol was immunoSEQ multiplex PCR, while the TCRdb copy is restricted to in-frame clones and leaves out a portion. The profile shows about 57,000 clones, approximately 92% of them singletons. The sample was CD4+ T cells from peripheral blood mononuclear cells, taken before pregnancy. The receptors here all came from a female donor with multiple sclerosis, enrolled in a pregnancy study. The CDR3 runs from the conserved cysteine through the conserved F or W. A D gene is named only where the DNA matches it firmly. The size entry is marked missing in some rows and otherwise reads once, few, many or a size class.

len,j_gene,d_gene,v_gene,abundance,CDR3aa,CDR3nt
16,TRBJ2-7,TRBD1,TRBV4-1,.,CASSQIPDRASYEQYF,TGCGCCAGCAGCCAGATTCCGGACAGGGCGAGCTACGAGCAGTACTTC
17,TRBJ1-5,.,TRBV19,.,CASTTPRSRGMDQPQHF,TGTGCCAGTACCACACCACGGTCGCGAGGGATGGATCAGCCCCAGCATTTT
15,TRBJ1-5,.,TRBV18,.,CASLFLGARNQPQHF,TGTGCCAGCTTGTTTTTGGGGGCGCGAAATCAGCCCCAGCATTTT
14,TRBJ2-7,TRBD2,TRBV30,.,CAWKFSGSPNEQYF,TGTGCCTGGAAGTTTAGCGGGAGTCCCAACGAGCAGTACTTC
11,TRBJ1-1,.,TRBV30,few,CALDPNTEAFF,TGTGCCCTAGATCCGAACACTGAAGCTTTCTTT
13,TRBJ2-3,.,TRBV5-8,.,CASSLGSQDTQYF,TGTGCCAGCAGCCTTGGGAGTCAAGATACGCAGTATTTT
15,TRBJ2-3,TRBD1,TRBV7-3,once,CASRDTGGITDTQYF,TGTGCCAGCAGAGACACAGGGGGCATCACAGATACGCAGTATTTT
14,TRBJ1-4,TRBD1,TRBV5-1,.,CASSPDRAGEKLFF,TGCGCCAGCAGCCCGGACAGGGCGGGGGAAAAACTGTTTTTT
15,TRBJ2-7,.,TRBV6-4,.,CASSDSPNGTYEQYF,TGTGCCAGCAGTGACTCTCCTAACGGGACCTACGAGCAGTACTTC
14,TRBJ2-7,.,TRBV2,.,CASSPPRTEYEQYF,TGTGCCAGCAGTCCACCAAGGACAGAATACGAGCAGTACTTC
17,TRBJ2-2,TRBD1,TRBV5-6,.,CASSEHDRGRSSGELFF,TGTGCCAGCAGCGAACACGACAGGGGGCGCAGTTCCGGGGAGCTGTTTTTT
14,TRBJ1-1,.,TRBV30,few,CAWMRLRGGTEAFF,TGTGCCTGGATGAGGCTCCGAGGGGGAACTGAAGCTTTCTTT
17,TRBJ2-1,.,TRBV12-2,once,CASRLFPRLVSYNEQFF,TGTGCAAGTCGCTTATTCCCAAGACTAGTCTCCTACAATGAGCAGTTCTTC
14,TRBJ2-5,TRBD1,TRBV5-4,.,CASSTGTGFETQYF,TGTGCCAGCAGTACCGGGACAGGGTTCGAGACCCAGTACTTC
13,TRBJ2-1,TRBD2,TRBV5-1,.,CASSLTSDNEQFF,TGCGCCAGCAGCTTAACTAGCGACAATGAGCAGTTCTTC
15,TRBJ1-5,TRBD1,TRBV9,.,CASRGGQGANQPQHF,TGTGCCAGCAGGGGAGGACAGGGGGCCAATCAGCCCCAGCATTTT
14,TRBJ1-5,.,TRBV30,.,CAWSKGLSGQPQHF,TGTGCCTGGAGTAAGGGACTTTCAGGACAGCCCCAGCATTTT
13,TRBJ1-1,.,TRBV27,.,CASIQGLIKGAFF,TGTGCCAGCATCCAGGGGTTGATTAAGGGAGCTTTCTTT
20,TRBJ2-2,TRBD1,TRBV14,once,CASSQELGTDPSGGTGELFF,TGTGCCAGCAGCCAAGAATTAGGGACAGACCCCTCAGGGGGTACCGGGGAGCTGTTTTTT
17,TRBJ2-1,TRBD2,TRBV5-1,.,CASSLVPAGGAYNEQFF,TGCGCCAGCAGCTTGGTGCCCGCGGGAGGGGCCTACAATGAGCAGTTCTTC
16,TRBJ1-2,.,TRBV7-2,.,CASSLALDRPNYGYTF,TGTGCCAGCAGCTTAGCGCTGGACAGACCTAACTATGGCTACACCTTC
13,TRBJ1-2,.,TRBV5-6,many,CASSSEPTYGYTF,TGTGCCAGCAGTTCTGAACCGACTTATGGCTACACCTTC
17,TRBJ2-1,TRBD2,TRBV5-1,.,CASSLMGPSGNRNEQFF,TGCGCCAGCAGCTTGATGGGTCCTAGCGGGAATCGCAATGAGCAGTTCTTC
17,TRBJ2-3,TRBD1,TRBV7-9,.,CASSLGSGGVSTDTQYF,TGTGCCAGCAGCTTAGGCTCAGGGGGCGTAAGCACAGATACGCAGTATTTT
14,TRBJ2-5,TRBD1,TRBV5-4,.,CASSPGQGRETQYF,TGTGCCAGCAGCCCCGGACAGGGTCGTGAGACCCAGTACTTC
17,TRBJ2-3,TRBD2,TRBV4-2,.,CASSRGLAGEGTDTQYF,TGTGCCAGCAGCCGGGGACTAGCGGGAGAGGGCACAGATACGCAGTATTTT
11,TRBJ2-5,.,TRBV25-1,.,CASGGRETQYF,TGTGCCAGCGGCGGGCGGGAGACCCAGTACTTC
14,TRBJ1-1,.,TRBV6-4,.,CASSDSGGTTEAFF,TGTGCCAGCAGTGACTCGGGAGGGACCACTGAAGCTTTCTTT
13,TRBJ1-1,.,TRBV11-2,.,CASSLSGNTEAFF,TGTGCCAGCAGCCTGTCAGGGAACACTGAAGCTTTCTTT
13,TRBJ2-5,TRBD2,TRBV5-6,once,CASSTSAQETQYF,TGTGCCAGCAGCACTAGCGCCCAAGAGACCCAGTACTTC
11,TRBJ1-2,.,TRBV28,.,CASSSGYGYTF,TGTGCCAGCAGTTCAGGGTATGGCTACACCTTC
16,TRBJ2-2,TRBD2,TRBV4-1,once,CASSQVPSGYTGELFF,TGCGCCAGCAGCCAAGTACCTAGCGGCTACACCGGGGAGCTGTTTTTT
18,TRBJ2-5,TRBD2,TRBV27,.,CASSSRWTSGRERETQYF,TGTGCCAGCAGTTCCCGATGGACTAGCGGGAGGGAGAGAGAGACCCAGTACTTC
16,TRBJ1-1,TRBD1,TRBV11-3,.,CASSLDGRGGESEAFF,TGTGCCAGCAGCTTAGATGGAAGAGGGGGCGAATCTGAAGCTTTCTTT
14,TRBJ1-2,.,TRBV6-1,.,CASSERASGDGYTF,TGTGCCAGCAGTGAACGCGCTTCAGGGGATGGCTACACCTTC
14,TRBJ2-7,.,TRBV7-9,.,CASSLESNTAEQYF,TGTGCCAGCAGCTTAGAGTCGAATACTGCCGAGCAGTACTTC
14,TRBJ2-7,TRBD2,TRBV10-3,.,CAISGGTKFYEQYF,TGTGCCATCAGTGGCGGGACTAAATTCTACGAGCAGTACTTC
16,TRBJ2-3,TRBD2,TRBV11-2,.,CASSPGLAEPTDTQYF,TGTGCCAGCAGCCCGGGACTAGCGGAGCCCACAGATACGCAGTATTTT
11,TRBJ2-5,.,TRBV20-1,.,CSAIRGETQYF,TGCAGTGCTATCCGGGGAGAGACCCAGTACTTC
16,TRBJ2-2,TRBD2,TRBV10-3,once,CAISGWGTNFDGELFF,TGTGCCATCAGTGGGTGGGGGACTAACTTCGACGGGGAGCTGTTTTTT
18,TRBJ1-4,TRBD1,TRBV7-9,.,CASKEPGTGMFTNEKLFF,TGTGCCAGCAAGGAACCTGGGACAGGGATGTTTACTAATGAAAAACTGTTTTTT
16,TRBJ1-2,TRBD1,TRBV11-2,.,CASSARQGAADYGYTF,TGTGCCAGCAGCGCCAGACAGGGGGCAGCGGACTATGGCTACACCTTC
13,TRBJ2-7,TRBD2,TRBV5-1,.,CASMPSGSYEQYF,TGCGCCAGCATGCCTAGCGGGAGCTACGAGCAGTACTTC
16,TRBJ1-5,.,TRBV7-9,.,CASSLPGWVNNQPQHF,TGTGCCAGCAGCTTACCGGGGTGGGTGAACAATCAGCCCCAGCATTTT
13,TRBJ1-3,.,TRBV19,.,CASSILSGNTIYF,TGTGCCAGTAGTATATTATCTGGAAACACCATATATTTT
15,TRBJ1-5,TRBD1,TRBV19,.,CASQTGADSNQPQHF,TGTGCCAGTCAGACAGGGGCCGATAGCAATCAGCCCCAGCATTTT
15,TRBJ2-7,.,TRBV6-1,.,CASIEGQGGKYEQYF,TGTGCCAGCATCGAGGGGCAGGGAGGAAAGTACGAGCAGTACTTC
15,TRBJ2-1,.,TRBV29-1,.,CSVGGGTTINNEQFF,TGCAGCGTTGGTGGCGGGACGACGATCAACAATGAGCAGTTCTTC
14,TRBJ1-3,.,TRBV7-8,.,CASSLVPQGNTIYF,TGTGCCAGCAGCTTAGTTCCCCAAGGAAACACCATATATTTT
17,TRBJ2-7,.,TRBV28,.,CASSLGGGGTRSYEQYF,TGTGCCAGCAGTTTAGGCGGTGGGGGGACTCGATCCTACGAGCAGTACTTC
13,TRBJ1-2,.,TRBV2,.,CASSHKRDYGYTF,TGTGCCAGCAGCCACAAGCGTGACTATGGCTACACCTTC
14,TRBJ2-7,TRBD1,TRBV5-4,.,CASRATGRYDEQYF,TGTGCCAGCAGAGCGACAGGGCGGTACGACGAGCAGTACTTC
15,TRBJ2-3,.,TRBV6-5,.,CASSYGGLRTDTQYF,TGTGCCAGCAGTTACGGGGGACTCCGCACAGATACGCAGTATTTT